Below are 5 T cell receptor beta chains sequenced from a single sample in a study of multiple sclerosis patients with progressive multifocal leukoencephalopathy. TCRdb keeps only in-frame clones here, not all; method: immunoSEQ multiplex PCR. This sample has roughly 30,000 clones; more than 70% occur once, and the top ten carry about 1.1%. As to time point: before natalizumab initiation. What was sequenced was PBMCs. Receptor source: a human donor with multiple sclerosis.

The chain employs TRBV14 and TRBJ2-3; the match to TRBD2 covers 7 bases. Unmatched junction bases numbered 6, after V lost 5 bases and J lost 1 base. This CDR3 is built from 15 residues. Germline V CDR1 and CDR2: SGHDN, FVKESK. For the CDR3, the DNA is TGTGCCAGCAGCTTCCAGCGGGGCGGCACAGATACGCAGTATTTT. Translating it yields CASSFQRGGTDTQYF.

This chain joins TRBV5-6 and TRBJ2-7, with D perhaps TRBD1 (6 bases). The CDR3 length is 14 residues. The germline V gene has CDR1 SGHDT and CDR2 YYEEEE. Trimming took 0 bases from V and 3 from J, leaving 10 bases between them. The CDR3 DNA sequence: TGTGCCAGCAGCTTGGACAGGGCCGTCTACGAGCAGTACTTC. Encoded protein: CASSLDRAVYEQYF.

A word on this clone: Without the conserved terminal phenylalanine or tryptophan, this CDR3 likely stems from a read error. It is unclear where the CDR3 begins or ends on the DNA, so no DNA is shown, and the CDR3 is as TCRdb lists it. The CDR3 sequence is CASRRSEWTKEAI. The chain recombines TRBV6-1 with TRBJ1-2. Germline V gives CDR1 MNHNS, CDR2 SASEGT. The CDR3 length equals 13 residues, ends included.

This chain uses TRBV25-1 with TRBJ2-1, with a tentative D call TRBD1 (5 bases). Trimming left V 2 bases short and J 4 bases short, with 6 bases between. The germline V gene has CDR1 MGHDK and CDR2 SYGVNS. This CDR3 is built from 13 residues. The CDR3 reads CASSEDSYNEQFF. As DNA, the CDR3 is TGTGCCAGCAGTGAAGACAGTTACAATGAGCAGTTCTTC.

This clone was seen a single time. The V gene is TRBV19, the J gene TRBJ2-1; 7 bases are shared with TRBD1. The V gene's germline CDR1 is LNHDA and CDR2 SQIVND (reference sequence). V lost 7 bases and J lost 3; bases outside the gene matches: 15. CDR3 length equals 17 residues. CDR3 region: CASTLRGGTAYYNEQFF. The CDR3 DNA follows: TGTGCCAGTACCCTACGGGGTGGGACAGCATACTACAATGAGCAGTTCTTC. Full variable domain (missing parts from reference TRBV19 and TRBJ2-1): DGGITQSPKYLFRKEGQNVTLSCEQNLNHDAMYWYRQDPGQGLRLIYYSQIVNDFQKGDIAEGYSVSREKKESFPLTVTSAQKNPTAFYLCASTLRGGTAYYNEQFFGPGTRLTVL.